Below are 19 T cell receptor beta chains sequenced from a single sample in a study of T cell changes during pregnancy in multiple sclerosis. The repertoire was sequenced with immunoSEQ multiplex PCR; TCRdb's copy has only in-frame clones and lacks some. The data hold approximately 82,000 clones, with 75% to 95% observed a single time. The source material was CD4+ T cells from peripheral blood mononuclear cells, sampled in the second trimester of pregnancy. The receptors here all came from a female donor with multiple sclerosis, enrolled in a pregnancy study.

The chain is built from TRBV7-2 and TRBJ1-3; D unresolved. Trimming removed 3 bases from V and 0 bases from J, with 6 bases in between. Germline CDR1 reads SGHTA; CDR2 reads FQGNSA. CDR3 length equals 14 residues. The CDR3 sequence is CASSFELSGNTIYF. CDR3 DNA sequence: TGTGCCAGCAGCTTTGAACTCTCTGGAAACACCATATATTTT.

A single count supports this clone. This rearrangement joins TRBV28 to TRBJ1-1; TRBD1 matches at 7 bases. The CDR3 runs to 16 residues. The V and J ends lost 5 bases and 1 base, in that order; junction bases with no gene match: 10. In germline, CDR1 is MDHEN, CDR2 SYDVKM. This CDR3 is CASSLQGLLSNTEAFF. CDR3 bases: TGTGCCAGCAGTCTACAGGGGCTGCTCTCGAACACTGAAGCTTTCTTT.

The J gene is TRBJ1-1, the V gene TRBV6-1; D not resolved. The V and J ends lost 9 bases and 3 bases respectively, with 8 bases between them. Germline V gene data show CDR1 as MNHNS and CDR2 as SASEGT. This CDR3 is built from 11 residues. The CDR3 nucleotides read TGTGCCAGTCTCGAGTACACTGAAGCTTTCTTT. This sequence encodes CASLEYTEAFF.

The CDR3 coding sequence is TGTGCCAGCAGGGGGACAGGGGCCTATAATTCACCCCTCCACTTT. As protein: CASRGTGAYNSPLHF. The chain combines TRBV6-1 with TRBJ1-6, with TRBD1 matching 10 bases. Germline CDR1 and CDR2: MNHNS and SASEGT. The V segment lost 6 bases and the J segment 2 bases; nucleotides outside the gene matches: 1. CDR3 size: 15 residues.

This clone was detected a few times. The J gene is TRBJ1-1, the V gene TRBV7-9; D is perhaps TRBD1 (5 bases). The germline gives CDR1 SEHNR, CDR2 FQNEAQ (reference sequence). The CDR3 is made up of 12 amino acids. Deletions cut 3 bases from V and 11 bases from J, with 13 bases between. This CDR3 reads CASSFRTPVAFF. CDR3 nucleotides: TGTGCCAGCAGCTTTCGGACACCGGTGGCTTTCTTT.

The chain links TRBV7-9 to TRBJ2-7; 12 bases fit TRBD1. The CDR3 spans 15 residues. Trimming cost V 5 bases and J 7 bases; bases outside gene matches: 9. Germline CDR1 and CDR2: SEHNR and FQNEAQ (reference sequence). CDR3 in amino acids: CASSPWGQGAQEQYF. CDR3 nucleotide sequence: TGTGCCAGCAGCCCCTGGGGACAGGGGGCACAAGAGCAGTACTTC.

A single count supports this clone. The chain carries TRBV19 and TRBJ1-4, with 7 bases aligning to TRBD1. This CDR3 is built from 15 residues. Germline CDR1 is LNHDA and CDR2 is SQIVND (reference sequence). Trimming at V came to 5 bases and at J to 1 base, leaving 4 bases not matched to a gene. CDR3 region: CASSVSGGTNEKLFF. The CDR3 nucleotides read TGTGCCAGTAGTGTATCAGGGGGAACTAATGAAAAACTGTTTTTT.

This rearrangement joins TRBV7-2 to TRBJ1-1; D not resolved. The germline V gene encodes CDR1 SGHTA and CDR2 FQGNSA. V shed 5 bases and J shed 1 base, with 14 bases lying between them. This CDR3 has 15 amino acids. The DNA of the CDR3 is TGTGCCAGCAGCCCCGGAGGACTGCAGAACACTGAAGCTTTCTTT. Translated, it gives CASSPGGLQNTEAFF. Filled out from reference TRBV7-2 and TRBJ1-1, the complete variable domain reads GAGVSQSPSNKVTEKGKDVELRCDPISGHTALYWYRQSLGQGLEFLIYFQGNSAPDKSGLPSDRFSAERTGGSVSTLTIQRTQQEDSAVYLCASSPGGLQNTEAFFGQGTRLTVV.

The J gene is TRBJ2-7, the V gene TRBV5-1; TRBD1 agrees at 10 bases. The CDR3 contains 15 residues. The junction had 3 bases not matched to a gene; V was cut back by 0 bases and J by 3 bases. Per germline, CDR1 SGHRS and CDR2 YFSETQ. CDR3 loop: CASSLDGTGVYEQYF. The CDR3 DNA reads TGCGCCAGCAGCTTGGATGGGACAGGGGTCTACGAGCAGTACTTC.

V usage is TRBV7-2 and J usage is TRBJ2-7; 7 positions agree with TRBD2. Losses at the gene ends were 5 bases for V and 6 bases for J; bases not matched to a gene: 13. In germline, CDR1 is SGHTA, CDR2 FQGNSA. The CDR3 runs to 15 residues. CDR3 region: CASSGGGLVGREQYF. In DNA, the CDR3 is TGTGCCAGCAGCGGGGGTGGACTAGTAGGACGCGAGCAGTACTTC.

The chain employs TRBV9 and TRBJ1-4; the match to TRBD1 covers 7 bases. V was pared by 0 bases and J by 6 bases, with 8 bases of the junction left unmatched. Germline V CDR1 and CDR2: SGDLS, YYNGEE. The CDR3 contains 16 residues. CDR3 nucleotide sequence: TGTGCCAGCAGCGTAGGGTCCGAGACAGGGTATGAAAAACTGTTTTTT. Translation: CASSVGSETGYEKLFF.

The chain couples TRBV7-2 to TRBJ2-4; D is unclear. From germline, CDR1 is SGHTA and CDR2 FQGNSA. Trimming shortened V by 3 bases and J by 7 bases, and 13 bases separated the two germline ends. The length of the CDR3 is 14 residues. The CDR3 loop is CASSFVKARNIQYF. The CDR3 nucleotides read TGTGCCAGCAGCTTTGTCAAGGCCAGGAACATTCAGTACTTC.

V is TRBV6-1 and J is TRBJ2-2; 8 bases line up with TRBD2. There are 15 residues in the CDR3. V gave up 4 bases and J gave up 6 bases; unmatched junction bases: 7. CDR1 is MNHNS, CDR2 SASEGT, per germline. The CDR3 here is CASSAVRGGAGELFF. The CDR3 DNA reads TGTGCCAGCAGTGCTGTCCGGGGGGGCGCCGGGGAGCTGTTTTTT.

The chain carries TRBV21-1 and TRBJ2-4; the table's D call, TRBD2, has no DNA check behind it. TRBV21-1 is a recognized pseudogene. The CDR3 loop spans 17 amino acids. The CDR3 sequence: CASSNSYQGLAKNIQYF. CDR3 DNA sequence: TGTGCCAGCAGCAATAGTTATCAGGGACTAGCCAAAAACATTCAGTACTTC.

J is TRBJ2-1 and V is TRBV6-5, with 8 bases identical to TRBD2. This CDR3 has 14 amino acids. The junction had 1 base not matched to a gene; V was cut back by 4 bases and J by 2 bases. Germline CDR1 and CDR2: MNHEY and SVGAGI. The DNA for the CDR3 is TGTGCCAGCAGTTTAGCGGGACCCTACAATGAGCAGTTCTTC. It codes for CASSLAGPYNEQFF.

The CDR3 region is CASSPSSGSYNEQFF. CDR3 DNA sequence: TGTGCCAGCAGCCCCTCTAGCGGGAGTTACAATGAGCAGTTCTTC. The chain is built from TRBV9 and TRBJ2-1; 10 bases map to TRBD2. J gave up 4 bases and V 4 bases, and 5 bases lay outside the gene matches. CDR1 is SGDLS, CDR2 YYNGEE, per germline. The CDR3 is made up of 15 amino acids.

This chain uses TRBV18 with TRBJ2-7; TRBD1 matches 7 bases. The V gene's germline CDR1 is KGHSH and CDR2 LQKENI. The V and J ends lost 2 bases and 2 bases, in that order; junction bases with no gene match: 6. This CDR3 has 15 amino acids. The CDR3 reads CASSPYRDSAYEQYF. CDR3 coding DNA: TGTGCCAGCTCACCATACAGGGACAGTGCCTACGAGCAGTACTTC. Complete variable domain (other parts from reference TRBV18 and TRBJ2-7): NAGVMQNPRHLVRRRGQEARLRCSPMKGHSHVYWYRQLPEEGLKFMVYLQKENIIDESGMPKERFSAEFPKEGPSILRIQQVVRGDSAAYFCASSPYRDSAYEQYFGPGTRLTVT.

V is TRBV4-3 and J is TRBJ2-1; tentatively, D is TRBD2 (6 bases). V dropped 1 base and J dropped 8 bases, with 12 bases sitting between them. This CDR3 region has 14 residues. CDR1 and CDR2 from the germline V gene are LGHNA and YSLEER. The CDR3 loop reads CASSQADREDEQFF. In DNA form, the CDR3 reads TGCGCCAGCAGCCAAGCCGATAGGGAGGATGAGCAGTTCTTC.

This CDR3 reads CASSYSSGIYGYTF. In DNA, the CDR3 is TGTGCCAGCAGTTACTCGTCAGGGATCTATGGCTACACCTTC. The rearrangement links TRBV6-5 to TRBJ1-2; perhaps TRBD1 as D (5 bases). V lost 0 bases and J 4 bases, leaving 9 bases between the germline ends. Germline CDR1 reads MNHEY; CDR2 reads SVGAGI. The CDR3 is 14 amino acids.